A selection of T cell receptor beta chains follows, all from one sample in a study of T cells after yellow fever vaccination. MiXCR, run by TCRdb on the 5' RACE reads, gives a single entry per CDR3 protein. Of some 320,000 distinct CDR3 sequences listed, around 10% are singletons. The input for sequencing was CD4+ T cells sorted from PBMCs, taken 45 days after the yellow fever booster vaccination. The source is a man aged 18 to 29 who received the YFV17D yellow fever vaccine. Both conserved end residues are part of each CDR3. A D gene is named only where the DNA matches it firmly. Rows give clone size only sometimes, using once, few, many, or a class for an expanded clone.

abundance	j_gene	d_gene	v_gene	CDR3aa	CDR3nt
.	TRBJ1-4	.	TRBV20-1	CSAREQLNEKLFF	TGCAGTGCTAGAGAACAGCTTAATGAAAAACTGTTTTTT
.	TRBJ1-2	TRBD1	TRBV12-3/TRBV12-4	CASSLGQGARGYTF	TGTGCCAGCAGTTTAGGGCAGGGGGCACGGGGCTACACCTTC
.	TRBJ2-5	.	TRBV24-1	CATSGSVVETQYF	TGTGCCACCAGCGGTAGTGTGGTGGAGACCCAGTACTTC
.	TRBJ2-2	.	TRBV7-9	CASIPWPMGSVGELFF	TGTGCCAGCATCCCGTGGCCTATGGGTTCGGTCGGGGAGCTGTTTTTT
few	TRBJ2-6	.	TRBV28	CASSSVGPGANVLTF	TGTGCCAGCAGCTCAGTGGGGCCTGGGGCCAACGTCCTGACTTTC
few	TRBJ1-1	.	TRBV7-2	CASSPPGVRTNTEAFF	TGTGCCAGCAGCCCCCCCGGGGTCCGAACAAACACTGAAGCTTTCTTT
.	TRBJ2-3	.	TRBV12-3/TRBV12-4	CASSLIRGATDTQYF	TGTGCCAGCAGTTTAATAAGGGGGGCCACAGATACGCAGTATTTT
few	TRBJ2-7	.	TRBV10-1	CASSEPGLGEQYF	TGCGCCAGCAGTGAACCAGGGCTGGGGGAGCAGTACTTC
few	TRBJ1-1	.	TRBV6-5	CASSLDQNTEAFF	TGTGCCAGCAGTTTGGATCAAAACACTGAAGCTTTCTTT
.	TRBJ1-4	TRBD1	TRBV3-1	CASSRDREKLFF	TGTGCCAGCAGTCGGGACAGGGAAAAACTGTTTTTT
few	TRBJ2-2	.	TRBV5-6	CASSPRDGTFWELFF	TGTGCCAGCAGTCCCCGGGACGGAACGTTTTGGGAGCTGTTTTTT
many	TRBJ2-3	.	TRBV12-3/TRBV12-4	CASSFGGLADTQYF	TGTGCCAGCAGTTTCGGGGGCTTGGCAGATACGCAGTATTTT
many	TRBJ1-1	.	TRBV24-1	CATSDLGDNKAFF	TGTGCCACCAGTGATTTGGGGGACAACAAAGCTTTCTTT
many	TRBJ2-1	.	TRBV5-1	CASSLGPPDEQFF	TGCGCCAGCAGCTTGGGACCGCCCGATGAGCAGTTCTTC
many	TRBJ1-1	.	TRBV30	CAWSPMGDLRPSAFF	TGTGCCTGGAGCCCAATGGGGGATCTAAGGCCCTCCGCTTTCTTT
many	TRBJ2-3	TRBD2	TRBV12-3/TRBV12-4	CASSFRGGGTDTQYF	TGTGCCAGCAGTTTCCGGGGGGGCGGCACAGATACGCAGTATTTT
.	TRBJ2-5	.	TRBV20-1	CSTRKRGGGWETQYF	TGCAGTACTAGAAAAAGAGGGGGGGGATGGGAGACCCAGTACTTC
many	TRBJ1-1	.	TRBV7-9	CASSTRTRNTEAFF	TGTGCCAGCAGCACGCGGACGAGGAACACTGAAGCTTTCTTT
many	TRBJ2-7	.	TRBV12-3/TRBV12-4	CASSGTVGTYEQYF	TGTGCCAGCAGCGGGACTGTCGGTACTTACGAGCAGTACTTC
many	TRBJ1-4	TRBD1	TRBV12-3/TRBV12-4	CASSYRGNEKLFF	TGTGCCAGCAGTTACAGGGGTAATGAAAAACTGTTTTTT
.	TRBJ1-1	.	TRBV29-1	CSVNRVLSNTEAFF	TGCAGCGTTAACAGGGTATTGTCGAACACTGAAGCTTTCTTT
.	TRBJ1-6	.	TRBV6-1	CASSVTDYNSPLHF	TGTGCCAGCAGTGTGACAGACTATAATTCACCCCTCCACTTT
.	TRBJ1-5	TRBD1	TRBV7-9	CASSLVRRDRGSWSNQPQHF	TGTGCCAGCAGCTTAGTAAGGAGAGACAGGGGGTCATGGAGCAATCAGCCCCAGCATTTT
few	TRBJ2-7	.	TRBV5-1	CASSLGPEAGSYEQYF	TGCGCCAGCAGCTTGGGGCCCGAGGCGGGATCCTACGAGCAGTACTTC
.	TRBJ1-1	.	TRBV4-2	CASSQDVLIPSGPGLNTEAFF	TGTGCCAGCAGCCAAGACGTCTTGATTCCGAGCGGCCCCGGATTGAACACTGAAGCTTTCTTT
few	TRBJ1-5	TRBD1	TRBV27	CASRSGTGANQPQHF	TGTGCCAGCCGATCCGGGACAGGGGCAAATCAGCCCCAGCATTTT
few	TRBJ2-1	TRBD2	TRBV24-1	CATSEAGGREFF	TGTGCCACCAGTGAAGCGGGGGGGCGCGAGTTCTTC
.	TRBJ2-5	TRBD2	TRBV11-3	CASSLGTASGGTETQYF	TGTGCCAGCAGCTTAGGAACGGCTAGCGGGGGGACAGAGACCCAGTACTTC
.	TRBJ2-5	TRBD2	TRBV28	CASRTSGETQYF	TGTGCCAGCCGAACTAGCGGAGAGACCCAGTACTTC
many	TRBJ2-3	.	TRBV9	CASSVAPHTDTQYF	TGTGCCAGCAGCGTAGCACCGCACACAGATACGCAGTATTTT
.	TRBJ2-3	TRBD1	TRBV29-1	CSGGTGTSTDTQYF	TGCAGCGGAGGGACAGGGACTAGCACAGATACGCAGTATTTT
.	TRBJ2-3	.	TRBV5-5	CASSPAAADTQYF	TGTGCCAGCAGCCCTGCGGCGGCAGATACGCAGTATTTT
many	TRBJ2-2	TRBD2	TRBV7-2	CASSAGLASGELFF	TGTGCCAGCAGCGCGGGACTAGCCTCCGGGGAGCTGTTTTTT
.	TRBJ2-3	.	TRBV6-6	CASRYLADTQYF	TGTGCCAGCAGATATTTAGCGGATACGCAGTATTTT
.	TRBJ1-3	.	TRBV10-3	CASSTLGEGNTIYF	TGTGCCAGCTCTACGTTGGGCGAGGGAAACACCATATATTTT
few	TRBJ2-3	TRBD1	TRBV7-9	CASSPRTGGESTDTQYF	TGTGCCAGCAGCCCTAGGACAGGGGGCGAGAGCACAGATACGCAGTATTTT
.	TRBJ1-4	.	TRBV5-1	CASSLLYGGDEKLFF	TGCGCCAGCAGCTTGTTGTATGGGGGGGATGAAAAACTGTTTTTT
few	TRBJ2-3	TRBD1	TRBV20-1	CSARRQGPDTQYF	TGCAGTGCTCGAAGACAGGGGCCAGATACGCAGTATTTT
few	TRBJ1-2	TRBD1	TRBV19	CASRRQGEGEAAGYTF	TGTGCCAGTAGAAGACAGGGAGAGGGAGAGGCCGCTGGCTACACCTTC
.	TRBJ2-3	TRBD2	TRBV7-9	CASTGGGASTDTQYF	TGTGCCAGCACGGGAGGGGGGGCCAGCACAGATACGCAGTATTTT
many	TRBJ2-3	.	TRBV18	CASSPPRGGADTQYF	TGTGCCAGCTCACCCCCACGGGGCGGAGCAGATACGCAGTATTTT
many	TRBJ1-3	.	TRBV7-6	CASSLTGNGNTIYF	TGTGCCAGCAGCCTTACAGGGAACGGAAACACCATATATTTT